Below, 15 T cell receptor beta chains from the same sample are listed, as sequenced in a study of blood T cell repertoires in COVID-19. Profiling relied on immunoSEQ multiplex PCR, and the TCRdb table lists in-frame clones only, not all of them. The repertoire has about 150,000 clones, 84% of them found once; the top ten carry around 7%. The sample taken for sequencing was PBMCs or T cells enriched from blood (not recorded which). The source is a man aged 45-60 years who had recovered from COVID-19.

This clone was seen repeatedly, ten times or more. CDR3 bases: TGTGCCAGTAGTGGACAGGTCGGCACTGAAGCTTTCTTT. Amino acid sequence: CASSGQVGTEAFF. V usage is TRBV19 and J usage is TRBJ1-1; 7 bases fit TRBD1. J was trimmed by 4 bases and V by 5 bases; bases with no gene match: 4. Germline V CDR1 and CDR2: LNHDA, SQIVND (reference sequence). The length of the CDR3 is 13 residues.

The chain is built from TRBV14 and TRBJ2-3, with TRBD1 matching over 12 bases. The CDR3 extends over 15 amino acids. The V gene's germline CDR1 is SGHDN and CDR2 FVKESK. Trimming at V came to 4 bases and at J to 4 bases, leaving 3 bases not matched to a gene. Written as DNA, the CDR3 is TGTGCCAGCAGCCGGGGACAGGGGGCCTCAGATACGCAGTATTTT. Protein sequence: CASSRGQGASDTQYF.

The V gene is TRBV9, the J gene TRBJ1-5, with D tentatively TRBD1 (6 bases). This CDR3 has 20 amino acids. Trimming shortened V by 0 bases and J by 0 bases, and 22 bases separated the two germline ends. The germline CDR1 and CDR2 sequences are SGDLS and YYNGEE. In DNA, the CDR3 is TGTGCCAGCAGCGTAGTTATTGGGGGCCCTGAACTTTATAGCAATCAGCCCCAGCATTTT. Translated: CASSVVIGGPELYSNQPQHF.

V is TRBV5-8 and J is TRBJ1-2; D is unresolved. This CDR3 has 12 amino acids. The germline CDR1 and CDR2 sequences are SGHTS and YDEGEE. The V end was cut by 5 bases, the J end by 4 bases, with 9 bases between. The CDR3 DNA sequence: TGTGCCAGCAGTTCGACTGGCTATGGCTACACCTTC. It is translated as CASSSTGYGYTF.

V is TRBV5-8 and J is TRBJ2-2; D is perhaps TRBD1 (5 bases). Trimming took off 3 bases at V and 3 bases at J, with 9 bases between the two ends. The length of the CDR3 is 14 residues. Germline V CDR1 and CDR2: SGHTS, YDEGEE. The CDR3 nucleotides read TGTGCCAGCAGCTCAGGGATCTACACCGGGGAGCTGTTTTTT. Its translation is CASSSGIYTGELFF.

This clone was observed a few times. This rearrangement joins TRBV5-6 to TRBJ1-2; TRBD1 might be the D (5 bases). The CDR3 extends over 14 amino acids. Between the trimmed V and J ends, which lost 4 bases and 8 bases, there was a span of 18 bases. The germline V gene encodes CDR1 SGHDT and CDR2 YYEEEE. The DNA for the CDR3 is TGTGCCAGCAGCCCTAGAGCGGGGGTGTCCGGCTACACCTTC. Its protein is CASSPRAGVSGYTF.

The J gene is TRBJ1-1, the V gene TRBV19, with 7 bases aligning to TRBD1. The CDR3 is 14 amino acids. Unmatched junction bases numbered 7, after V lost 6 bases and J lost 3 bases. Germline assignment: CDR1 LNHDA and CDR2 SQIVND (reference sequence). DNA of the CDR3: TGTGCCAGTAGGGACCCGGGACAGTACACTGAAGCTTTCTTT. Translating gives CASRDPGQYTEAFF. Full variable domain (remainder filled in from reference TRBV19 and TRBJ1-1): DGGITQSPKYLFRKEGQNVTLSCEQNLNHDAMYWYRQDPGQGLRLIYYSQIVNDFQKGDIAEGYSVSREKKESFPLTVTSAQKNPTAFYLCASRDPGQYTEAFFGQGTRLTVV.

This chain links TRBV9 with TRBJ1-4; no definite D call. V was trimmed by 4 bases and J by 8 bases, leaving 21 bases between them. The CDR3 covers 16 residues. Germline-derived CDR1 and CDR2 are SGDLS and YYNGEE. CDR3 coding DNA: TGTGCCAGCAGCAAAGATCTGGGAGGGCCTTACGAAAAACTGTTTTTT. It translates to CASSKDLGGPYEKLFF.

This chain uses TRBV28 with TRBJ1-1, with TRBD1 identical over 7 bases. The germline gives CDR1 MDHEN, CDR2 SYDVKM. Trimming cost V 8 bases and J 1 base; bases outside gene matches: 10. The CDR3 covers 15 residues. The CDR3: CASLQGGLTNTEAFF. The DNA for the CDR3 is TGTGCCAGCTTGCAGGGGGGTTTAACGAACACTGAAGCTTTCTTT.

The V call is TRBV14, the J call TRBJ1-2, with a tentative D call TRBD1 (5 bases). The CDR3 runs 13 residues. Germline values: CDR1 SGHDN, CDR2 FVKESK. V lost 4 bases and J 6 bases, leaving 12 bases between the germline ends. The CDR3 spells CASSRWGGDGYTF. The CDR3 region has the DNA TGTGCCAGCAGCCGCTGGGGCGGGGATGGCTACACCTTC.

The V and J genes are TRBV18 and TRBJ1-2, with D unclear. CDR3 length equals 14 residues. Trimming took off 0 bases at V and 4 bases at J, with 9 bases between the two ends. CDR1 and CDR2 (germline): KGHSH, LQKENI. CDR3: CASSPPADIYGYTF. The CDR3 region has the DNA TGTGCCAGCTCACCACCCGCGGATATCTATGGCTACACCTTC.

The rearrangement joins TRBV3-1 (or the pseudogene TRBV3-2) to TRBJ1-3; D is ambiguous. This CDR3 region has 15 residues. Germline-derived CDR1 and CDR2 are LGHDT and YNNKEL (reference sequence). The V end lost 0 bases, the J end lost 0 bases, and 6 bases lay between the germline ends. Here the CDR3 reads CASSQDHSSGNTIYF. The CDR3 DNA is TGTGCCAGCAGCCAAGATCACAGCTCTGGAAACACCATATATTTT.

The V gene is TRBV7-9, the J gene TRBJ2-5; TRBD2 matches 8 bases. V lost 5 bases, J lost 0 bases, and 5 bases stayed unmatched. CDR1 SEHNR and CDR2 FQNEAQ come from the germline V gene (reference sequence). This CDR3 has 15 amino acids. CDR3 sequence reads: CASSPLSGDQETQYF. CDR3 in DNA: TGTGCCAGCAGCCCTCTTAGCGGGGACCAAGAGACCCAGTACTTC.

The V gene is TRBV5-1, the J gene TRBJ1-4, with D perhaps matching TRBD1 (5 bases). Looked up from germline, CDR1 is SGHRS and CDR2 is YFSETQ. The V and J ends lost 6 bases and 5 bases respectively, with 20 bases between them. CDR3 length: 16 amino acids. This CDR3 is CASTFDGQGMNEKLFF. CDR3 sequence (DNA): TGCGCCAGCACTTTCGATGGGCAGGGCATGAATGAAAAACTGTTTTTT.

This clone was counted between two and nine times. This chain uses TRBV4-2 with TRBJ1-2; D unresolved. CDR3 size: 12 residues. V was pared by 0 bases and J by 7 bases, with 6 bases between. Germline CDR1 reads LGHNA; CDR2 reads YNFKEQ. CDR3 DNA: TGTGCCAGCAGCCAAGACAGCGCTGGCTACACCTTC. Translated: CASSQDSAGYTF.